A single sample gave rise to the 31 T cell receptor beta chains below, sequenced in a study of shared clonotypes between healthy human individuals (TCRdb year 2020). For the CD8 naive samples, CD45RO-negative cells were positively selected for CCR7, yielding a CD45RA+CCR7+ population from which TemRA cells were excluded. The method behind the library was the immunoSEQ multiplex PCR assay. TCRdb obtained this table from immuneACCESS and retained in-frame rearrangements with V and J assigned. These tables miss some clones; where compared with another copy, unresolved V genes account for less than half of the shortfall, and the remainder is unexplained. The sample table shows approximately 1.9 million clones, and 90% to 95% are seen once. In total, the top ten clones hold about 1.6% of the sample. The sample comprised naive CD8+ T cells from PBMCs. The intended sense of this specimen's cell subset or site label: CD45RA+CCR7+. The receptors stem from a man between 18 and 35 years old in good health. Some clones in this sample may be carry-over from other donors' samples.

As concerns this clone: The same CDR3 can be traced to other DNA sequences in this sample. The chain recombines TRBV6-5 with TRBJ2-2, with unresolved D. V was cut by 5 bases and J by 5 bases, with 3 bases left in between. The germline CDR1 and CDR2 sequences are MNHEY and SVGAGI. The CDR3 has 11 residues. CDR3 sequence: CASSHTGELFF. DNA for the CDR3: TGTGCCAGCAGTCATACCGGGGAGCTGTTTTTT.

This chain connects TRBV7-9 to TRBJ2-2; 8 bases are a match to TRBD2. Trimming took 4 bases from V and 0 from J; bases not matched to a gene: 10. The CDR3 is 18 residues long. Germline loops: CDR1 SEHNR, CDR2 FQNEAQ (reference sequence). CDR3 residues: CASSSPTELAANTGELFF. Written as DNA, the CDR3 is TGTGCCAGCAGCTCCCCAACCGAACTAGCGGCGAACACCGGGGAGCTGTTTTTT.

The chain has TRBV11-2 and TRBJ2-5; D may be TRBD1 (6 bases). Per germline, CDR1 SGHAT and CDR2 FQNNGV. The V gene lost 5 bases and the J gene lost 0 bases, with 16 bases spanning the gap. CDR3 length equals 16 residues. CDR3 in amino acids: CASSTRDNVNQETQYF. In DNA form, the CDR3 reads TGTGCCAGCAGCACCCGGGACAACGTTAACCAAGAGACCCAGTACTTC.

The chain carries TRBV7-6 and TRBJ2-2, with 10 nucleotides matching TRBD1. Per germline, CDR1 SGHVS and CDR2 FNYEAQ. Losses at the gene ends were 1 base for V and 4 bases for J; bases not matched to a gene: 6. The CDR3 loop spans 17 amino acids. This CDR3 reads CASSLDRQGAITGELFF. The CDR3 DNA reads TGTGCCAGCAGCTTAGATAGACAGGGGGCAATCACCGGGGAGCTGTTTTTT.

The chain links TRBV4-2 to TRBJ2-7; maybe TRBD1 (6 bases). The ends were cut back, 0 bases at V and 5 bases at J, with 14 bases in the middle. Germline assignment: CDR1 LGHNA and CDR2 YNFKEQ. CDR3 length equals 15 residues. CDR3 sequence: CASSQELAGADEQYF. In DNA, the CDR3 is TGTGCCAGCAGCCAAGAACTGGCAGGGGCGGACGAGCAGTACTTC.

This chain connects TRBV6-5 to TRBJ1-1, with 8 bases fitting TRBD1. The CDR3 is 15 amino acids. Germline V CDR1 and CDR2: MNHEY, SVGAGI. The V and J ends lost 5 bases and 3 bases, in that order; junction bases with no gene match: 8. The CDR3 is CASSTGQGFHTEAFF. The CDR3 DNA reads TGTGCCAGCAGTACCGGACAGGGTTTCCACACTGAAGCTTTCTTT.

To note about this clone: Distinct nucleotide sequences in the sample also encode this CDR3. DNA for the CDR3: TGTGCCATCAGCGGACTAGCGGGAGGGGACGAGCAGTACTTC. It specifies CAISGLAGGDEQYF. The chain has TRBV10-3 and TRBJ2-7; 15 bases fit TRBD2. Germline CDR1 and CDR2: ENHRY and SYGVKD. This CDR3 spans 14 amino acids. V trimming: 6 bases; J trimming: 5 bases; junction bases outside the gene matches: 2.

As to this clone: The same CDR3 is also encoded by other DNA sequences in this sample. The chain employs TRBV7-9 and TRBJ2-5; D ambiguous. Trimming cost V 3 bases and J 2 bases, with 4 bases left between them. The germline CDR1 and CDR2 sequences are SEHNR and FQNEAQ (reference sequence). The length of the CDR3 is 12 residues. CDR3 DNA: TGTGCCAGCAGCTTTCTACAAGAGACCCAGTACTTC. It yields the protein CASSFLQETQYF.

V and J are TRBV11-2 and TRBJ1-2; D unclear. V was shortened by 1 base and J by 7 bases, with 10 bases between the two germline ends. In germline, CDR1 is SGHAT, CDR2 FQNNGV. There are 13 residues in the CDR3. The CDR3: CASSLGVGSGYTF. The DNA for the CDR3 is TGTGCCAGCAGCTTAGGTGTTGGAAGTGGCTACACCTTC.

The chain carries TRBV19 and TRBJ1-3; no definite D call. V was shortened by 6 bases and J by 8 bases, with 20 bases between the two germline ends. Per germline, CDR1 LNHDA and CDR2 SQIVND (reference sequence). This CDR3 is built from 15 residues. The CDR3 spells CASSPLQESAYTIYF. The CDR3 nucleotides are TGTGCCAGTAGCCCCTTGCAAGAGTCAGCCTACACCATATATTTT.

CDR3 nucleotide sequence: TGTGCCAGTAGTATGGATGCTAACTATGGCTACACCTTC. This sequence encodes CASSMDANYGYTF. The chain uses TRBV19 and TRBJ1-2; D remains ambiguous. This CDR3 has 13 amino acids. V was pared by 3 bases and J by 0 bases, with 5 bases between. The germline gives CDR1 LNHDA, CDR2 SQIVND (reference sequence). Variable domain in full (rest from reference TRBV19 and TRBJ1-2): DGGITQSPKYLFRKEGQNVTLSCEQNLNHDAMYWYRQDPGQGLRLIYYSQIVNDFQKGDIAEGYSVSREKKESFPLTVTSAQKNPTAFYLCASSMDANYGYTFGSGTRLTVV.

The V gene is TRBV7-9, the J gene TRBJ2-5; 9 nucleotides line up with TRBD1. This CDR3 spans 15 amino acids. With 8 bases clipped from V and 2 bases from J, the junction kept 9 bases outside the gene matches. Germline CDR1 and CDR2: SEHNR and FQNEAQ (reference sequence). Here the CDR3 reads CASLGQGTIQETQYF. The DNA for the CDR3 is TGTGCCAGCCTGGGACAGGGCACGATTCAAGAGACCCAGTACTTC.

The CDR3, as DNA: TGTGCCAGCAGCCCGCGGACAGGGATTTCTCACGAGCAGTACTTC. Protein product: CASSPRTGISHEQYF. This rearrangement joins TRBV5-6 to TRBJ2-7, with 8 bases fitting TRBD1. Trimming removed 4 bases from V and 5 bases from J; junction bases left unmatched: 11. Germline-derived CDR1 and CDR2 are SGHDT and YYEEEE. This CDR3 is built from 15 residues.

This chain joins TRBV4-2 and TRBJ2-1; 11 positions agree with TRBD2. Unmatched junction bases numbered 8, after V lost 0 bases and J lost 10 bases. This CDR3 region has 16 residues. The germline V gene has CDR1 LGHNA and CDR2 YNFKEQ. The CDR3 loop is CASSQDSGRGVREQFF. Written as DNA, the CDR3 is TGTGCCAGCAGCCAAGATAGCGGGAGGGGGGTGCGGGAGCAGTTCTTC.

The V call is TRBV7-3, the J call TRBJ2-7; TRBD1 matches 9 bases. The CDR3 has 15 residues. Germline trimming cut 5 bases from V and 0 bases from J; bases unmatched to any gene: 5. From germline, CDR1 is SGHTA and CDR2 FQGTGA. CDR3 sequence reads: CASSATGGASYEQYF. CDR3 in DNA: TGTGCCAGCAGCGCCACAGGGGGCGCCTCCTACGAGCAGTACTTC.

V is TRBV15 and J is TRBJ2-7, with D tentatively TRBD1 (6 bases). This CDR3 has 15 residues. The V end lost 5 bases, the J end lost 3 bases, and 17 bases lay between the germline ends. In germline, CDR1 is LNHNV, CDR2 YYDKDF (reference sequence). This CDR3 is CATSEGSGANYEQYF. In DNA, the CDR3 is TGTGCCACCAGCGAAGGCTCAGGGGCCAACTACGAGCAGTACTTC.

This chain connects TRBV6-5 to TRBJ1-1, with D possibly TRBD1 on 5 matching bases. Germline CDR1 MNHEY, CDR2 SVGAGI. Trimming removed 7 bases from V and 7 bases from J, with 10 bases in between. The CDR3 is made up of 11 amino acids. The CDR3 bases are TGTGCCAGCATGGGGCCTTTTGAAGCTTTCTTT. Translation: CASMGPFEAFF.

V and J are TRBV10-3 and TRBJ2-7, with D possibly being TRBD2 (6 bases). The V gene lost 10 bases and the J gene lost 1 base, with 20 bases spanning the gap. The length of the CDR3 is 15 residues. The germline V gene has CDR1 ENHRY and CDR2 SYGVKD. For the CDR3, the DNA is TGTGCCACCCATGGAGGGGTTTCTTCTTCCTACGAGCAGTACTTC. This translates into CATHGGVSSSYEQYF.

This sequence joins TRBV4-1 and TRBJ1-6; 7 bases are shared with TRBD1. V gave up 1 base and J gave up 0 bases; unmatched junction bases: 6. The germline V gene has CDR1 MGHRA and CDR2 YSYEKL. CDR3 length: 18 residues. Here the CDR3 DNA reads TGCGCCAGCAGCCAAGCGTGGACAGGCTCCTCCTATAATTCACCCCTCCACTTT. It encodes CASSQAWTGSSYNSPLHF.

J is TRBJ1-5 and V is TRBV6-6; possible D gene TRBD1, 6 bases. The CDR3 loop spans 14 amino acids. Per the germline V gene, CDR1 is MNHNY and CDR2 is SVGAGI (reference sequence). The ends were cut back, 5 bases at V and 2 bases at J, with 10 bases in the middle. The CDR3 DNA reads TGTGCCAGCAGTATTCGACAGGGCAATCAGCCCCAGCATTTT. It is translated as CASSIRQGNQPQHF.

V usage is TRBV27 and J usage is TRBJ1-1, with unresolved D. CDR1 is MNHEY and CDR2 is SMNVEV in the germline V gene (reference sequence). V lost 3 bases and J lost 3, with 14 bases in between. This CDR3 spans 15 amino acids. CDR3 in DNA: TGTGCCAGCAGTTTTCAAACAGCGGGGTACACTGAAGCTTTCTTT. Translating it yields CASSFQTAGYTEAFF.

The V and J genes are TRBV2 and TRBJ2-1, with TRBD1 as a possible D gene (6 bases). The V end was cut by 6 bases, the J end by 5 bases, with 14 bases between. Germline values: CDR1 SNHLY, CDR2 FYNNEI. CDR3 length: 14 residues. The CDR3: CASSEINRDNEQFF. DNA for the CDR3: TGTGCCAGCAGCGAAATCAACAGGGACAATGAGCAGTTCTTC.

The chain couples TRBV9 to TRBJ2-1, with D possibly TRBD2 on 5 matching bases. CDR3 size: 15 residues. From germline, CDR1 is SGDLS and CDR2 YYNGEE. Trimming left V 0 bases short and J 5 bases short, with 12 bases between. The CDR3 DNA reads TGTGCCAGCAGCGTAGGAGGGAGTTTGGACAATGAGCAGTTCTTC. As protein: CASSVGGSLDNEQFF.

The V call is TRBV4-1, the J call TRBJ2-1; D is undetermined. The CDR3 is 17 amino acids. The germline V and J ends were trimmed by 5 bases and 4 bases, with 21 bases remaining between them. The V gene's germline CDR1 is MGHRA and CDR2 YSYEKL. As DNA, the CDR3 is TGCGCCAGCAGCACACACACCTCGGAACTGGGGTACAATGAGCAGTTCTTC. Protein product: CASSTHTSELGYNEQFF.

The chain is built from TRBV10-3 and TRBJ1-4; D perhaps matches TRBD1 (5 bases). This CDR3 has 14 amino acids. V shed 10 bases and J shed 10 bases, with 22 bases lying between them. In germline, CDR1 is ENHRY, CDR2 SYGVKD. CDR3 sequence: CATPGRGRLRKLFF. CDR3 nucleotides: TGTGCCACCCCAGGGCGGGGACGGCTGAGAAAACTGTTTTTT.

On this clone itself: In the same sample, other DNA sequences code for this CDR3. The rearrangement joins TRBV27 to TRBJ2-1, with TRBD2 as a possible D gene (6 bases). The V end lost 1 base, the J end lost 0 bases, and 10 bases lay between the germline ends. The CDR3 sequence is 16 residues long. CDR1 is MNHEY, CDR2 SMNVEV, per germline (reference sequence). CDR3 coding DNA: TGTGCCAGCAGTTTATATGCGGGGAGCTCCTACAATGAGCAGTTCTTC. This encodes CASSLYAGSSYNEQFF.

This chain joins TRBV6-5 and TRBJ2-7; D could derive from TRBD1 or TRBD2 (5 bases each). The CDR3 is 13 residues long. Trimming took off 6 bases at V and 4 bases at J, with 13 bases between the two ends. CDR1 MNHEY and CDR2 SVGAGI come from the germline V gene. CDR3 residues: CASRPGPTYEQYF. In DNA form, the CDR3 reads TGTGCCAGCAGGCCGGGGCCAACGTACGAGCAGTACTTC.

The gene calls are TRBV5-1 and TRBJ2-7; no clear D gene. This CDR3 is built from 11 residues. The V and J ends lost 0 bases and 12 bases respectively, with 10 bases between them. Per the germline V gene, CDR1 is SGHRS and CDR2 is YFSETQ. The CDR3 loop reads CASSLGSDTYF. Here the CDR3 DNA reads TGCGCCAGCAGCTTGGGGTCAGACACGTACTTC.

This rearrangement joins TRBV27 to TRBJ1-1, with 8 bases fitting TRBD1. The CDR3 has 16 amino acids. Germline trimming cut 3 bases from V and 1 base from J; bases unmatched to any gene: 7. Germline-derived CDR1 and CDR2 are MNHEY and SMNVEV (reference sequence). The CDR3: CASSFRRTGTNTEAFF. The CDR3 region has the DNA TGTGCCAGCAGTTTTCGGCGGACAGGGACGAACACTGAAGCTTTCTTT.

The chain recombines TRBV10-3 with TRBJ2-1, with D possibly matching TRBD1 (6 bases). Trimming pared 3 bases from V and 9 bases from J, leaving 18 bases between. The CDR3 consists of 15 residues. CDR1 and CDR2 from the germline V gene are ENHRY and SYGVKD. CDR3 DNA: TGTGCCATCAGTGACCCGGAAGGGGGTTACCCTGAGCAGTTCTTC. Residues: CAISDPEGGYPEQFF.

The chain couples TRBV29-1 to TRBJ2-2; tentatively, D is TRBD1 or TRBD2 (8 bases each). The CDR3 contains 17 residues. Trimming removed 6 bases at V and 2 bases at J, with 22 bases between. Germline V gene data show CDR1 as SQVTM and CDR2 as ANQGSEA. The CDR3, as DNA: TGCAGCGTCCTAGCGGGTGACAGGGGAAAAAACACCGGGGAGCTGTTTTTT. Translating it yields CSVLAGDRGKNTGELFF.